One and the same sample provided the 31 T cell receptor beta chains below, sequenced in a study of CD8 T cells in ankylosing spondylitis. TCRdb redid the calling of the 5' RACE reads with MiXCR, one entry per CDR3 protein. Here the sample spans 150,000 to 200,000 distinct CDR3 sequences, 13% being singletons. Sequencing was performed on blood, either unsorted or a sorted T cell fraction (not recorded which). The source is a female donor with ankylosing spondylitis or in good health (not recorded which).

The chain joins TRBV20-1 to TRBJ2-3; 7 bases map to TRBD2. With 5 bases clipped from V and 5 bases from J, the junction kept 10 bases outside the gene matches. The CDR3 is 14 amino acids. The germline V gene has CDR1 DFQATT and CDR2 SNEGSKA (reference sequence). Here the CDR3 reads CSARGTTSLDTQYF. The DNA of the CDR3 is TGCAGTGCTCGCGGGACTACCTCCTTAGATACGCAGTATTTT.

This clonotype was seen many times. V and J are TRBV4-3 and TRBJ1-2, with TRBD1 matching over 7 bases. CDR1 and CDR2 from the germline V gene are LGHNA and YSLEER. Trimming took 4 bases from V and 0 from J; bases not matched to a gene: 8. The CDR3 sequence is 16 residues long. In DNA form, the CDR3 reads TGCGCCAGCAGCCTCGACAGGGCCTCAGCTAACTATGGCTACACCTTC. It encodes CASSLDRASANYGYTF.

This clonotype was counted many times. V gene TRBV5-1 combines with J gene TRBJ2-1; TRBD2 aligns across 7 bases. Germline loops: CDR1 SGHRS, CDR2 YFSETQ. The CDR3 is 15 residues long. J gave up 7 bases and V 0 bases, and 7 bases lay outside the gene matches. The CDR3 spells CASSLVGEGRNEQFF. The CDR3 DNA reads as TGCGCCAGCAGCTTGGTGGGGGAGGGCAGAAATGAGCAGTTCTTC.

This clonotype has a handful of counts. CDR3 region: CSARPSRQGKAQFF. CDR3 sequence (DNA): TGCAGTGCTAGACCGTCTAGACAGGGGAAGGCGCAGTTCTTC. This sequence joins TRBV20-1 and TRBJ2-1; the match to TRBD1 covers 8 bases. This CDR3 has 14 residues. Losses at the gene ends were 2 bases for V and 12 bases for J; bases not matched to a gene: 12. Germline V gene sequence: CDR1 DFQATT, CDR2 SNEGSKA (reference sequence).

J is TRBJ2-7 and V is TRBV27, with 14 bases that match TRBD2. J lost 9 bases, V lost 2 bases, and 3 bases had no gene match. Germline CDR1 is MNHEY and CDR2 is SMNVEV (reference sequence). The CDR3 extends over 14 amino acids. CDR3 loop: CASSLGTSGSGQYF. The CDR3 DNA is TGTGCCAGCAGTTTAGGGACTAGCGGGAGTGGGCAGTACTTC.

This clonotype has at least ten counts. The V call is TRBV7-3, the J call TRBJ2-1, with 11 bases aligning to TRBD2. Germline values: CDR1 SGHTA, CDR2 FQGTGA. The CDR3 runs 15 residues. V lost 3 bases and J lost 4; bases outside the gene matches: 2. As DNA, the CDR3 is TGTGCCAGCAGCTTTCCTAGCGGGGGGTACAATGAGCAGTTCTTC. This encodes CASSFPSGGYNEQFF.

This clonotype was counted many times. V and J are TRBV5-1 and TRBJ2-7; D may be TRBD1 or TRBD2 (5 bases each). The CDR3 sequence is 14 residues long. CDR1 SGHRS and CDR2 YFSETQ come from the germline V gene. Deletions cut 4 bases from V and 8 bases from J, with 19 bases between. CDR3 sequence: CASSPGTGFLQQYF. CDR3 nucleotides: TGCGCCAGCAGCCCCGGGACGGGGTTTTTGCAGCAGTACTTC.

This clonotype was counted a few times. V gene TRBV12-3 or TRBV12-4 combines with J gene TRBJ1-2, with 7 nucleotides matching TRBD1. With 3 bases clipped from V and 0 bases from J, the junction kept 4 bases outside the gene matches. This CDR3 is 15 amino acids long. Here the CDR3 DNA reads TGTGCCAGCAGTTTTGGACAGGCTGCTAACTATGGCTACACCTTC. As protein: CASSFGQAANYGYTF.

The sample holds many counts of this clonotype. CDR3 residues: CATGVDRSSGNTIYF. CDR3 in DNA: TGTGCCACCGGGGTGGACAGGAGCTCTGGAAACACCATATATTTT. V gene TRBV15 combines with J gene TRBJ1-3; TRBD1 aligns across 7 bases. V shed 8 bases and J 0 bases; nucleotides not matched to a gene: 7. The germline V gene has CDR1 LNHNV and CDR2 YYDKDF (reference sequence). CDR3 size: 15 residues.

Concerning this clonotype: One base away lies a much larger clone, so this may be a sequencing read error. The CDR3 end shows no conserved phenylalanine or tryptophan, and so a read error is likely. The V gene is TRBV27, the J gene TRBJ2-7, with TRBD2 matching 9 bases. Looked up from germline, CDR1 is MNHEY and CDR2 is SMNVEV (reference sequence). The length of the CDR3 is 15 residues. The trim removed 4 bases at V and 0 bases at J, leaving 4 bases unmatched. CDR3 residues: CASSYSGSPSYEQYL. The CDR3 DNA reads as TGTGCCAGCAGTTATAGCGGGAGCCCCTCCTACGAGCAGTACCTC.

This chain links TRBV7-3 with TRBJ2-2; D unclear. The germline CDR1 and CDR2 sequences are SGHTA and FQGTGA. This CDR3 spans 13 amino acids. The V end was cut by 3 bases, the J end by 7 bases, with 9 bases between. CDR3 in DNA: TGTGCCAGCAGCTTGTCGAATGACGGGGAGCTGTTTTTT. Its translation: CASSLSNDGELFF.

There are many counts of this clonotype. This rearrangement joins TRBV3-1 to TRBJ1-1, with D perhaps TRBD1 (6 bases). The V gene's germline CDR1 is LGHDT and CDR2 YNNKEL (reference sequence). The CDR3 contains 12 residues. V dropped 3 bases and J dropped 10 bases, with 12 bases sitting between them. CDR3 in DNA: TGTGCCAGCAGCCAGGGGAAAGGGGGAGCTTTCTTT. Translation gives CASSQGKGGAFF.

This clonotype was counted between two and nine times. The chain carries TRBV20-1 and TRBJ2-1; 9 bases match TRBD2. The CDR3 sequence is 17 residues long. CDR1 is DFQATT and CDR2 is SNEGSKA in the germline V gene (reference sequence). Trimming removed 6 bases from V and 0 bases from J; junction bases left unmatched: 12. CDR3 loop: CSAPILREGSSYNEQFF. As DNA, the CDR3 is TGCAGTGCACCTATCTTGCGGGAGGGTAGCTCCTACAATGAGCAGTTCTTC.

This clonotype was observed at least ten times. V gene TRBV7-2 combines with J gene TRBJ1-1, with D perhaps TRBD1 (6 bases). Per the germline V gene, CDR1 is SGHTA and CDR2 is FQGNSA. This CDR3 region has 16 residues. V was cut by 5 bases and J by 3 bases, with 19 bases left in between. In DNA, the CDR3 is TGTGCCAGCAGCCTAGGTATCCGGGGGCGCGACACTGAAGCTTTCTTT. It translates to CASSLGIRGRDTEAFF.

V is TRBV12-3 or TRBV12-4 and J is TRBJ2-1; 11 bases align to TRBD2. The CDR3 totals 15 residues. Losses at the gene ends were 6 bases for V and 8 bases for J; bases not matched to a gene: 9. The CDR3 DNA is TGTGCCAGCAGGAGTAGCGGGAGGGCCCCGGATGAGCAGTTCTTC. Protein product: CASRSSGRAPDEQFF.

The genes are TRBV6-2 or TRBV6-3 and TRBJ2-7, with TRBD1 matching 8 bases. Trimming cost V 0 bases and J 0 bases; bases outside gene matches: 10. This CDR3 is 18 amino acids long. Germline V lookup: CDR1 MNHEY, CDR2 SVGEGT. The CDR3 spells CASSYSTDRALISYEQYF. Here the CDR3 DNA reads TGTGCCAGCAGTTACTCGACGGACAGGGCGTTAATCTCCTACGAGCAGTACTTC.

This clonotype was found a few times. CDR3 in amino acids: CASSEDRENSPLHF. In DNA form, the CDR3 reads TGTGCCAGCAGTGAGGACAGGGAGAATTCACCCCTCCACTTT. The chain links TRBV28 to TRBJ1-6; TRBD1 aligns across 8 bases. The CDR3 totals 14 residues. Looked up from germline, CDR1 is MDHEN and CDR2 is SYDVKM. V lost 5 bases to trimming and J lost 7 bases; unmatched junction nucleotides: 4.

This clonotype was picked up a small number of times. This chain links TRBV6-5 with TRBJ2-7; 7 bases fit TRBD1. After removal of 5 bases from V and 0 bases from J, the junction contained 7 bases not matched to a gene. Per germline, CDR1 MNHEY and CDR2 SVGAGI. There are 15 residues in the CDR3. CDR3 DNA: TGTGCCAGCAGTACTCCGGACAGGAGCTCCTACGAGCAGTACTTC. The encoded protein is CASSTPDRSSYEQYF.

This clonotype was counted at least ten times. V gene TRBV12-3 or TRBV12-4 combines with J gene TRBJ1-2; no firm D call. This CDR3 has 15 amino acids. V shed 4 bases and J shed 0 bases, with 12 bases lying between them. This chain's CDR3 is CASSSSFPTNYGYTF. CDR3 in DNA: TGTGCCAGCAGTTCCTCGTTTCCGACTAACTATGGCTACACCTTC.

The sample holds many counts of this clonotype. The chain links TRBV20-1 to TRBJ1-5, with TRBD1 matching 12 bases. This CDR3 is 14 amino acids long. Per the germline V gene, CDR1 is DFQATT and CDR2 is SNEGSKA (reference sequence). Trimming removed 4 bases from V and 7 bases from J; junction bases left unmatched: 5. The DNA for the CDR3 is TGCAGTGCTAAACCAGGGACAGGGGGCCAGCCCCAGCATTTT. Translation: CSAKPGTGGQPQHF.

This clonotype occurred a few times. This chain joins TRBV20-1 and TRBJ2-7, with D possibly TRBD1 on 6 matching bases. Germline loops: CDR1 DFQATT, CDR2 SNEGSKA (reference sequence). This CDR3 spans 15 amino acids. Trimming took 3 bases from V and 7 from J, leaving 22 bases between them. CDR3 region: CSASPLMGALGEQYF. In nucleotides, the CDR3 is TGCAGTGCTAGCCCCCTAATGGGGGCCCTGGGTGAGCAGTACTTC.

The chain has TRBV12-3 or TRBV12-4 and TRBJ2-1, with D possibly being TRBD1 (6 bases). V was pared by 7 bases and J by 2 bases, with 12 bases between. This CDR3 has 14 residues. CDR3: CASTLGAAYNEQFF. As DNA, the CDR3 is TGTGCCAGCACCCTGGGGGCAGCCTACAATGAGCAGTTCTTC.

This clonotype was seen a handful of times. The chain combines TRBV6-2 or TRBV6-3 with TRBJ2-5; TRBD2 aligns across 10 bases. Germline CDR1 is MNHEY and CDR2 is SVGEGT. This CDR3 comprises 16 residues. Trimming removed 8 bases from V and 5 bases from J; junction bases left unmatched: 14. The CDR3 region is CASSRSSGSGSETQYF. CDR3 bases: TGTGCCAGCTCGCGGTCTAGCGGGAGTGGAAGTGAGACCCAGTACTTC.

This clonotype was recorded many times. The rearrangement uses TRBV20-1 and TRBJ2-5, with TRBD2 as a possible D gene (5 bases). The V and J ends lost 7 bases and 0 bases respectively, with 9 bases between them. The CDR3 totals 12 residues. CDR1 DFQATT and CDR2 SNEGSKA come from the germline V gene (reference sequence). For the CDR3, the DNA is TGCAGTGTAACAGCGGACCAAGAGACCCAGTACTTC. It yields the protein CSVTADQETQYF.

The sample holds many counts of this clonotype. The chain uses TRBV29-1 and TRBJ1-5, with a tentative D call TRBD1 (5 bases). This CDR3 spans 16 amino acids. Per germline, CDR1 SQVTM and CDR2 ANQGSEA. The ends were cut back, 3 bases at V and 4 bases at J, with 19 bases in the middle. Here the CDR3 DNA reads TGCAGCGTTGACTCCGGGGCGATCGGGTTAAATCAGCCCCAGCATTTT. Encoded protein: CSVDSGAIGLNQPQHF.

The sample holds many counts of this clonotype. The chain uses TRBV9 and TRBJ2-2; 9 bases fit TRBD2. Germline values: CDR1 SGDLS, CDR2 YYNGEE. V shed 2 bases and J 0 bases; nucleotides not matched to a gene: 5. The CDR3 contains 17 residues. The CDR3 region is CASSVPRLAANTGELFF. For the CDR3, the DNA is TGTGCCAGCAGCGTGCCCCGACTAGCGGCGAACACCGGGGAGCTGTTTTTT.

This clonotype has only a few counts. The rearrangement links TRBV24-1 to TRBJ2-7; the match to TRBD2 covers 9 bases. This CDR3 has 15 residues. Per the germline V gene, CDR1 is KGHDR and CDR2 is SFDVKD. Unmatched junction bases numbered 9, after V lost 5 bases and J lost 5 bases. The CDR3 bases are TGTGCCACCAGTGGTCCGGGACTAGCTGGCAACGAGCAGTACTTC. Translating gives CATSGPGLAGNEQYF.

The rearrangement links TRBV12-5 to TRBJ2-1, with a weak D call TRBD1 (5 bases). Germline V CDR1 and CDR2: LGHNT, FRNRAP. Trimming took off 0 bases at V and 8 bases at J, with 20 bases between the two ends. The CDR3 sequence is 17 residues long. As DNA, the CDR3 is TGTGCTAGTGGTTTGGTAGCTCCGAGCCAAGGGGCCGATGAGCAGTTCTTC. Its translation: CASGLVAPSQGADEQFF.

This clonotype was recorded at least ten times. CDR3 sequence reads: CASSHGGYPHEQYF. Written as DNA, the CDR3 is TGTGCCAGCAGCCACGGGGGGTACCCTCACGAGCAGTACTTC. The chain uses TRBV6-2 or TRBV6-3 and TRBJ2-7, with TRBD2 matching 7 bases. The CDR3 is 14 residues long. V shed 6 bases, J shed 5 bases, and the junction held 10 bases outside the gene matches. Germline V CDR1 and CDR2: MNHEY, SVGEGT.

The DNA of the CDR3 is TGCAGTGCTACTCCAAGCGCCTACGAGCAGTACTTC. This encodes CSATPSAYEQYF. The V call is TRBV20-1, the J call TRBJ2-7; D unclear. The CDR3 has 12 residues. Germline V gene data show CDR1 as DFQATT and CDR2 as SNEGSKA (reference sequence). The V end lost 4 bases, the J end lost 2 bases, and 9 bases lay between the germline ends.

On this clonotype itself: This may come from a read error, since a much larger clone is one base off. This chain joins TRBV5-1 and TRBJ1-4, with D possibly matching TRBD1 (5 bases). Germline values: CDR1 SGHRS, CDR2 YFSETQ. The length of the CDR3 is 13 residues. The CDR3 loop is CASSLEGSQKLLF. The CDR3 DNA sequence: TGCGCCAGCAGCTTGGAGGGGAGTCAAAAACTGCTTTTT.